Below are 4 T cell receptor beta chains sequenced from a single sample in a study of beta chain features in type 1 diabetes. Isolated RNA was reverse transcribed in full, so expressed TCRB transcripts were sequenced. Here immunoSEQ multiplex PCR was the method, and the copy in TCRdb shows in-frame clones only, minus some. The data show more than 150,000 clones, approximately 9.9% seen once. The sequencing input was central memory CD4+ T cells from blood. The origin of the receptors is a woman between 18 and 29 years old in good health.

This clone was seen a handful of times. The chain recombines TRBV27 with TRBJ2-7; perhaps TRBD2 as D (6 bases). Trimming shortened V by 7 bases and J by 1 base, and 17 bases separated the two germline ends. Germline V gene data show CDR1 as MNHEY and CDR2 as SMNVEV (reference sequence). The CDR3 has 15 residues. The CDR3 coding sequence is TGTGCCAGCATAACGGTCGGCGGGAAATCCTACGAGCAGTACTTC. Residues: CASITVGGKSYEQYF.

There are a few counts of this clone. The J gene is TRBJ2-2, the V gene TRBV30, with 7 bases lining up with TRBD1. V gave up 1 base and J gave up 7 bases; unmatched junction bases: 6. Germline values: CDR1 GTSNPN, CDR2 SVGIG (reference sequence). CDR3 length: 14 residues. This CDR3 reads CAWSEGALGGELFF. CDR3 DNA: TGTGCCTGGAGTGAGGGGGCGCTTGGCGGGGAGCTGTTTTTT.

The rearrangement joins TRBV7-8 to TRBJ2-7; D gene ambiguous. CDR1 and CDR2 (germline): SGHVS, FQNEAQ. V shed 5 bases and J shed 0 bases, with 11 bases lying between them. CDR3 length: 14 amino acids. The CDR3 loop reads CASSRYGSSYEQYF. The CDR3, as DNA: TGTGCCAGCAGCCGATATGGCAGCTCCTACGAGCAGTACTTC.

V usage is TRBV11-3 and J usage is TRBJ2-3, with D possibly matching TRBD1 (5 bases). V lost 5 bases to trimming and J lost 5 bases, with 14 bases between them. From germline, CDR1 is SGHNT and CDR2 YENEEA. The CDR3 consists of 14 residues. DNA for the CDR3: TGTGCCAGCAGCCGCGGCAGGGCAGAAGATACGCAGTATTTT. This sequence encodes CASSRGRAEDTQYF.